A single T cell receptor (beta chain) is shown here with its context. Sequenced by immunoSEQ multiplex PCR; TCRdb stores in-frame clones only, minus some. The sample includes around 300,000 clones, 86% of them seen just once. This specimen comes from a study of blood T cell repertoires in COVID-19. Across the whole study: T cells, B-cell-depleted T cells, or PBMCs supplied cDNA or gDNA.

V gave up 5 bases and J gave up 2 bases; unmatched junction bases: 7. The CDR3 is 17 amino acids. CDR1 and CDR2 from the germline V gene are LNHDA and SQIVND (reference sequence). The sequencing sample was made of peripheral blood. The chain couples TRBV19 to TRBJ2-3, with 13 bases that match TRBD2. The TCR sequence derives from a woman in her twenties or thirties with active or convalescent COVID-19. CDR3: CASSVGTSGALTDTQYF. The CDR3 bases are TGTGCCAGTAGTGTAGGGACTAGCGGGGCGCTCACAGATACGCAGTATTTT.